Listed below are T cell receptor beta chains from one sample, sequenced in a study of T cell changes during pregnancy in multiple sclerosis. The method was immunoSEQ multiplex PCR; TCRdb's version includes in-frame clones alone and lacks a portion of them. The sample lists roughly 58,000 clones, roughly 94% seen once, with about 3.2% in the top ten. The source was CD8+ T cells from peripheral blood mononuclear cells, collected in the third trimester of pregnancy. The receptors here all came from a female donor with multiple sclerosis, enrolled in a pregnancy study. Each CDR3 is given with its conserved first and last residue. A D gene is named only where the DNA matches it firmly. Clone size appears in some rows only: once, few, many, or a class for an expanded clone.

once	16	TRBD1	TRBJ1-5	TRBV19	CASSIDRGRGNQPQHF	TGTGCCAGTAGTATCGACAGGGGAAGGGGCAATCAGCCCCAGCATTTT
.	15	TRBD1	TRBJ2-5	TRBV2	CASSSGQDVKETQYF	TGTGCCAGCAGTTCGGGACAGGACGTGAAAGAGACCCAGTACTTC
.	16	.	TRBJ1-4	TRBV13	CASSLGSQGRDEKLFF	TGTGCCAGCAGCTTAGGTTCACAGGGACGGGATGAAAAACTGTTTTTT
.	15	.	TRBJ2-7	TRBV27	CASSFQQGAGYEQYF	TGTGCCAGCAGTTTTCAACAGGGTGCTGGGTACGAGCAGTACTTC
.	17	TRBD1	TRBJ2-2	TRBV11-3	CASSSRDRGFDTGELFF	TGTGCCAGCAGCTCCCGGGACAGGGGGTTTGACACCGGGGAGCTGTTTTTT
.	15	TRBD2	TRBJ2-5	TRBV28	CASNAGTSDQETQYF	TGTGCCAGCAATGCCGGGACTAGCGACCAAGAGACCCAGTACTTC
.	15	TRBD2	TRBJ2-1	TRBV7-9	CASSLGAGVDYEQFF	TGTGCCAGCAGCTTAGGAGCGGGAGTCGACTATGAGCAGTTCTTC
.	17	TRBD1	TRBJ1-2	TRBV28	CASSLGGQGEANYGYTF	TGTGCCAGCAGTTTAGGGGGACAGGGGGAAGCTAACTATGGCTACACCTTC
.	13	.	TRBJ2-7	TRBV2	CASSELGQYEQYF	TGTGCCAGCAGTGAACTGGGGCAATACGAGCAGTACTTC
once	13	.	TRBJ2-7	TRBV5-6	CASSLGGNYEQYF	TGTGCCAGCAGCTTGGGCGGAAACTACGAGCAGTACTTC
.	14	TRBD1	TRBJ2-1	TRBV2	CASIGQGAPHEQFF	TGTGCCAGCATCGGACAGGGGGCGCCCCATGAGCAGTTCTTC
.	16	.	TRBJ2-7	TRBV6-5	CASSYSTGQAAHEQYF	TGTGCCAGCAGTTACTCAACGGGACAAGCCGCTCACGAGCAGTACTTC
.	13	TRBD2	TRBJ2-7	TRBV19	CASSVSGSYEQYF	TGTGCCAGTAGTGTGAGCGGGAGCTACGAGCAGTACTTC
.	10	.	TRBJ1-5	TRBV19	CASSARDKHF	TGTGCCAGTAGTGCCCGGGACAAGCATTTT
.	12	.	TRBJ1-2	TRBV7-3	CASSLGGTGYTF	TGTGCCAGCAGCTTAGGAGGCACTGGCTACACCTTC
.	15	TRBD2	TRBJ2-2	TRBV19	CASSQKRELIGELFF	TGTGCCAGTAGTCAAAAGCGGGAGCTCATCGGGGAGCTGTTTTTT
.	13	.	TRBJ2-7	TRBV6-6	CASSLTGPYEQYF	TGTGCCAGCAGCCTGACAGGTCCCTACGAGCAGTACTTC
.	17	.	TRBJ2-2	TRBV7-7	CASSLATGKANTGELFF	TGTGCCAGCAGCTTAGCAACAGGGAAGGCAAACACCGGGGAGCTGTTTTTT
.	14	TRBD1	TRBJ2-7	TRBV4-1	CASSQGDRTYEQYF	TGCGCCAGCAGCCAAGGGGACAGAACCTACGAGCAGTACTTC
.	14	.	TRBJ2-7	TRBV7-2	CASSLAPSSYEQYF	TGTGCCAGCAGCTTAGCTCCCAGCTCCTACGAGCAGTACTTC
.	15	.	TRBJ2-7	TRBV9	CASSDHGTPMYEQYF	TGTGCCAGCAGCGATCACGGGACTCCGATGTACGAGCAGTACTTC
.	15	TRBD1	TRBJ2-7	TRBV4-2	CASSLSGTGEGEQYF	TGTGCCAGCAGCCTCTCCGGGACAGGGGAAGGCGAGCAGTACTTC
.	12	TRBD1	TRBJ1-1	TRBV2	CASRPGQGEAFF	TGTGCCAGCAGGCCGGGACAGGGGGAAGCTTTCTTT
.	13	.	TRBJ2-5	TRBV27	CASSPRDGRTQYF	TGTGCCAGCAGCCCCAGGGATGGCAGGACCCAGTACTTC
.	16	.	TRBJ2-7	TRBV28	CASIERGRDGVYEQYF	TGTGCCAGCATAGAGAGGGGGCGGGACGGAGTATACGAGCAGTACTTC
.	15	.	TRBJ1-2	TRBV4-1	CASSQYAGENYGYTF	TGCGCCAGCAGCCAATATGCAGGGGAAAACTATGGCTACACCTTC
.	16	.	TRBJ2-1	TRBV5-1	CASSFRGGSVGNEQFF	TGCGCCAGCAGCTTCAGGGGCGGGAGCGTGGGAAATGAGCAGTTCTTC
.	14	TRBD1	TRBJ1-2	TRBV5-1	CASSERGPAYGYTF	TGCGCCAGCAGTGAGAGGGGGCCGGCGTATGGCTACACCTTC
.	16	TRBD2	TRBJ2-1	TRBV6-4	CASSELAGGPHNEQFF	TGTGCCAGCAGTGAGCTAGCGGGAGGCCCCCACAATGAGCAGTTCTTC
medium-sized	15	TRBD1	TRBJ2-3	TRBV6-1	CASSEGTGGADTQYF	TGTGCCAGCAGTGAAGGGACAGGGGGCGCAGATACGCAGTATTTT
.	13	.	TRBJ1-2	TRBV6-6	CASSYSPVYGYTF	TGTGCCAGCAGTTACTCCCCAGTCTATGGCTACACCTTC
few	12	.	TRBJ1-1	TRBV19	CASSIRRDEAFF	TGTGCCAGTAGTATTAGGAGAGATGAAGCTTTCTTT
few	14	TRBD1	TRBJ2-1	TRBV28	CASSLGQGRNEQFF	TGTGCCAGCAGTTTGGGACAGGGACGTAATGAGCAGTTCTTC
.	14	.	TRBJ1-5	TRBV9	CASSPQGLGQPQHF	TGTGCCAGCAGCCCTCAGGGTCTGGGTCAGCCCCAGCATTTT
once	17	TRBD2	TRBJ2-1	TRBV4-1	CASSQGPREASYNEQFF	TGCGCCAGCAGCCAAGGGCCCCGGGAGGCCTCCTACAATGAGCAGTTCTTC
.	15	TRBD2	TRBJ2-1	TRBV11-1	CASNILAGNYNEQFF	TGTGCCAGCAACATTCTAGCGGGTAATTACAATGAGCAGTTCTTC
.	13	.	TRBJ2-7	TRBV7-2	CASSLGAYYEQYF	TGTGCCAGCAGCTTAGGGGCTTACTACGAGCAGTACTTC
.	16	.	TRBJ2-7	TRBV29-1	CSVEIVQPGSSYEQYF	TGCAGCGTTGAGATTGTACAACCTGGGAGCTCCTACGAGCAGTACTTC
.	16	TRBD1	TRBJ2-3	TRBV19	CASSIGAGGLGDTQYF	TGTGCCAGTAGTATAGGGGCAGGGGGCTTAGGAGATACGCAGTATTTT
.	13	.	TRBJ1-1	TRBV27	CASAPGRVAEAFF	TGTGCCAGCGCCCCCGGCAGGGTCGCTGAAGCTTTCTTT
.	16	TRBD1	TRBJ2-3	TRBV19	CASSNRGQAWTDTQYF	TGTGCCAGTAGTAATCGGGGACAGGCTTGGACAGATACGCAGTATTTT
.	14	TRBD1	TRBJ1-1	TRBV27	CASSAVTGATEAFF	TGTGCCAGCAGTGCAGTAACAGGGGCGACTGAAGCTTTCTTT
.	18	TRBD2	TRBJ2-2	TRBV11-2	CASSLTLGLAGNTGELFF	TGTGCCAGCAGCTTAACCCTAGGACTAGCGGGAAACACCGGGGAGCTGTTTTTT
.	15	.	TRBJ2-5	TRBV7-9	CASSLPAGEQETQYF	TGTGCCAGCAGCTTACCCGCCGGGGAACAAGAGACCCAGTACTTC
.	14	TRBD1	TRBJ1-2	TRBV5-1	CASSPGTGYDGYTF	TGCGCCAGCAGCCCAGGGACAGGGTATGACGGCTACACCTTC
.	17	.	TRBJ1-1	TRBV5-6	CASSLAGRGRAETEAFF	TGTGCCAGCAGCTTGGCCGGGAGGGGCCGGGCGGAGACTGAAGCTTTCTTT
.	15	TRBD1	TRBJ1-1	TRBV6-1	CASSENPTGGTEAFF	TGTGCCAGCAGTGAAAACCCGACAGGGGGGACTGAAGCTTTCTTT
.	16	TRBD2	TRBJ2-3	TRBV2	CASRELAGDGADTQYF	TGTGCCAGCAGAGAACTAGCGGGAGATGGGGCAGATACGCAGTATTTT
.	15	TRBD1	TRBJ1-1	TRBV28	CASSLSRGINTEAFF	TGTGCCAGCAGTTTATCCAGGGGGATTAACACTGAAGCTTTCTTT
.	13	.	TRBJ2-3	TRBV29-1	CSVYRQGTDTQYF	TGCAGCGTTTACCGGCAGGGGACAGATACGCAGTATTTT
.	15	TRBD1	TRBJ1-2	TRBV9	CASSTGQGAVRGYTF	TGTGCCAGCAGCACAGGACAGGGGGCAGTACGTGGCTACACCTTC
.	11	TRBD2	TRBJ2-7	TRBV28	CASNIGGEQYF	TGTGCCAGCAATATCGGGGGGGAGCAGTACTTC
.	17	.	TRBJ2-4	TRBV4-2	CASSQPEAGASVDIQYF	TGTGCCAGCAGCCAACCTGAGGCGGGTGCCTCTGTGGACATTCAGTACTTC
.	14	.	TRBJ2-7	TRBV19	CASSIGGTRHEQYF	TGTGCCAGTAGTATAGGAGGGACACGGCACGAGCAGTACTTC